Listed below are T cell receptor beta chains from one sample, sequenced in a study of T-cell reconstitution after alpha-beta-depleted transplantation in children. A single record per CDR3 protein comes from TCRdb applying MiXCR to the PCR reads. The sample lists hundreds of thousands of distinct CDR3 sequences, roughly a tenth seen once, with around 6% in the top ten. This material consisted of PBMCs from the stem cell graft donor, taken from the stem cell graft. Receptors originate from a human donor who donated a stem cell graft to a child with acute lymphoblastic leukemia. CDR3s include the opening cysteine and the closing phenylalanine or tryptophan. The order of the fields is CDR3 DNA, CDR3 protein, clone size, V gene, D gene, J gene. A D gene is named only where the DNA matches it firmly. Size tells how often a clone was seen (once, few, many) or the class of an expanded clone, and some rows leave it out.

CDR3nt: TGTGCCAGCAGTGACGGGGGCGGAGGCTATGGCTACACCTTC; CDR3aa: CASSDGGGGYGYTF; abundance: NA; v_gene: TRBV6-4; d_gene: NA; j_gene: TRBJ1-2
CDR3nt: TGCAGGGTCCTAGTCTTCGGGAACACTGAAGCTTTCTTT; CDR3aa: CRVLVFGNTEAFF; abundance: few; v_gene: TRBV20-1; d_gene: NA; j_gene: TRBJ1-1
CDR3nt: TGTGCCAGCAGTGTCGGGACAGGAGACTTCCACGAGCAGTACTTC; CDR3aa: CASSVGTGDFHEQYF; abundance: NA; v_gene: TRBV12-3/TRBV12-4; d_gene: TRBD1; j_gene: TRBJ2-7
CDR3nt: TGTGCCAGCAGTGAATGGGGTGCTTCGAGGTCACCCCTCCACTTT; CDR3aa: CASSEWGASRSPLHF; abundance: many; v_gene: TRBV25-1; d_gene: NA; j_gene: TRBJ1-6
CDR3nt: TGTGCCAGCAGCCCCGGGACTAGCGGGGGAGGAAACATTCAGTACTTC; CDR3aa: CASSPGTSGGGNIQYF; abundance: NA; v_gene: TRBV27; d_gene: TRBD2; j_gene: TRBJ2-4
CDR3nt: TGTGCCAGCAGCCTCCGAGGGACAGACCTCCCAGAGACCCAGTACTTC; CDR3aa: CASSLRGTDLPETQYF; abundance: many; v_gene: TRBV3-1; d_gene: TRBD1; j_gene: TRBJ2-5
CDR3nt: TGCGCCAGCAGCCCCGGTTCCGGGGAGCTCTATGGCTACACCTTC; CDR3aa: CASSPGSGELYGYTF; abundance: few; v_gene: TRBV4-1; d_gene: NA; j_gene: TRBJ1-2
CDR3nt: TGTGCCAGCAGTACCGGGACAGGTGCAGATACGCAGTATTTT; CDR3aa: CASSTGTGADTQYF; abundance: many; v_gene: TRBV28; d_gene: TRBD1; j_gene: TRBJ2-3
CDR3nt: TGCAGTGCTAGAGATCCCCGGGGGGGCGACACTGAAGCTTTCTTT; CDR3aa: CSARDPRGGDTEAFF; abundance: few; v_gene: TRBV20-1; d_gene: NA; j_gene: TRBJ1-1
CDR3nt: TGTGCCAGCAGCGGTTCGTATTACAATGAGCAGTTCTTC; CDR3aa: CASSGSYYNEQFF; abundance: once; v_gene: TRBV7-2; d_gene: NA; j_gene: TRBJ2-1
CDR3nt: TGTGCCAGCAGTTACTCCCTCGACAGGGTCAACGTCCTGACTTTC; CDR3aa: CASSYSLDRVNVLTF; abundance: many; v_gene: TRBV6-2/TRBV6-3; d_gene: TRBD1; j_gene: TRBJ2-6
CDR3nt: TGTGCCAGCAGCTTAGGATCGCCTGGAAACACCATATATTTT; CDR3aa: CASSLGSPGNTIYF; abundance: NA; v_gene: TRBV11-2; d_gene: NA; j_gene: TRBJ1-3
CDR3nt: TGTGCCAGCAGCTTAGAGGACCGGGGGTTAGCCAAAAACATTCAGTACTTC; CDR3aa: CASSLEDRGLAKNIQYF; abundance: NA; v_gene: TRBV7-8; d_gene: NA; j_gene: TRBJ2-4
CDR3nt: TGCAGTGCTAGCCGGCAGTTGAACACTGAAGCTTTCTTT; CDR3aa: CSASRQLNTEAFF; abundance: many; v_gene: TRBV20-1; d_gene: NA; j_gene: TRBJ1-1
CDR3nt: TGTGCCAGCAGCTTGTCTCCAGGAAGCCTCACAGATACGCAGTATTTT; CDR3aa: CASSLSPGSLTDTQYF; abundance: NA; v_gene: TRBV5-6; d_gene: NA; j_gene: TRBJ2-3